This T cell receptor beta chain was sequenced for a study of blood T cell repertoires in COVID-19. This clone was detected only a few times. In the original analysis: For nucleated cells, counts were estimated from reference gene primer amplification. TCRdb keeps only in-frame clones here, not all; method: immunoSEQ multiplex PCR. V and J calls and clone size are those listed in that table; D and trimming were worked out from the DNA. Found here are roughly 170,000 clones, around 87% of them singletons; the top ten hold about 12%. This CDR3 comprises 15 residues. Germline assignment: CDR1 LNHDA and CDR2 SQIVND (reference sequence). V was clipped by 6 bases and J by 0 bases; unmatched bases: 4.

This clonotype was obtained from a woman in her seventies with COVID-19, enrolled during active disease. The rearrangement links TRBV19 to TRBJ2-1; 8 nucleotides match TRBD1. Sequenced: peripheral blood. The CDR3 nucleotides read TGTGCCAGTAGGGTGGGACAGGACTCCTACAATGAGCAGTTCTTC. Protein: CASRVGQDSYNEQFF.